These 23 T cell receptor beta chains came from one sample sequenced in a study of beta chain features in type 1 diabetes. TCRB transcripts that were expressed got sequenced, as all of the isolated RNA had been reverse transcribed. Repertoires were generated with immunoSEQ multiplex PCR, while TCRdb's copy carries only in-frame clones and drops some. This sample has roughly 500,000 clones; about 29% occur once, and the top ten carry around 0.065%. Input material: naive CD4+ T cells from blood. The receptors here all came from a man aged 18 to 30 in good health.

The genes are TRBV6-6 and TRBJ1-2, with TRBD1 as a possible D gene (6 bases). CDR3 length: 14 amino acids. Germline-derived CDR1 and CDR2 are MNHNY and SVGAGI (reference sequence). V was pared by 2 bases and J by 8 bases, with 15 bases between. Here the CDR3 DNA reads TGTGCCAGCAGTTACAGGGACAACTTGAGGGGCTACACCTTC. Its protein product is CASSYRDNLRGYTF.

J is TRBJ2-3 and V is TRBV18; D ambiguous. The CDR3 spans 14 residues. V was trimmed by 4 bases and J by 7 bases, leaving 15 bases between them. Germline assignment: CDR1 KGHSH and CDR2 LQKENI. In nucleotides, the CDR3 is TGTGCCAGCTCACGAGTCCAGGTGGAGAATACGCAGTATTTT. This gives the protein CASSRVQVENTQYF.

This clone was observed a handful of times. The chain is built from TRBV13 and TRBJ1-2; tentative D call: TRBD1 (5 bases). The germline CDR1 and CDR2 sequences are PRHDT and FYEKMQ (reference sequence). This CDR3 is 12 amino acids long. Trimming removed 5 bases from V and 7 bases from J, with 11 bases in between. This CDR3 reads CASSVDRGGYTF. The CDR3 DNA is TGTGCCAGCAGCGTCGACAGAGGTGGCTACACCTTC.

This chain connects TRBV30 to TRBJ2-5; the D gene is possibly TRBD1 (5 bases). This CDR3 comprises 12 residues. The V end lost 0 bases, the J end lost 5 bases, and 7 bases lay between the germline ends. From germline, CDR1 is GTSNPN and CDR2 SVGIG (reference sequence). The DNA for the CDR3 is TGTGCCTGGAGTGTAGGGGTGGAGACCCAGTACTTC. It encodes CAWSVGVETQYF.

This clone was recorded a few times. This chain joins TRBV4-2 and TRBJ2-1, with 11 bases matching TRBD2. Trimming removed 0 bases from V and 10 bases from J; junction bases left unmatched: 8. Per germline, CDR1 LGHNA and CDR2 YNFKEQ. The CDR3 runs 16 residues. In DNA form, the CDR3 reads TGTGCCAGCAGCCAAGATCCGAGACTAGCGGGAAACGAGCAGTTCTTC. Protein product: CASSQDPRLAGNEQFF.

This clone was seen repeatedly, ten times or more. The sample contains more than one DNA sequence encoding this CDR3. The chain links TRBV10-3 to TRBJ2-7; no firm D call. The CDR3 is 11 amino acids. With 3 bases removed from V and 0 bases from J, the gap between germline ends came to 0 bases. CDR1 is ENHRY and CDR2 is SYGVKD in the germline V gene. CDR3 sequence (DNA): TGTGCCATCAGTGACTCCTACGAGCAGTACTTC. Residues: CAISDSYEQYF.

V is TRBV7-3 and J is TRBJ2-3; the D is unclear. The CDR3 sequence is 14 residues long. With 5 bases removed from V and 5 bases from J, the gap between germline ends came to 14 bases. CDR1 SGHTA and CDR2 FQGTGA come from the germline V gene. The CDR3 region is CASSLGQTGDTQYF. The CDR3 nucleotides are TGTGCCAGCAGCCTCGGGCAGACGGGAGATACGCAGTATTTT.

In the case of this clone: The germline gene is not matched at one end of the junction; a read error may be the cause. The CDR3 loop is CASSPGTESIQYF. The DNA for the CDR3 is TGTGCTAGCAGCCCAGGGACAGAAAGCATTCAGTACTTC. The J gene is TRBJ2-4, the V gene TRBV7-7, with 7 bases aligning to TRBD1. The CDR3 extends over 13 amino acids. Germline CDR1 reads SSHAT; CDR2 reads FNYEAQ (reference sequence).

The rearrangement links TRBV25-1 to TRBJ2-7; possibly TRBD2 for D (7 bases). With 6 bases removed from V and 4 bases from J, the gap between germline ends came to 13 bases. Germline assignment: CDR1 MGHDK and CDR2 SYGVNS. This CDR3 is 13 amino acids long. CDR3 sequence reads: CASSPGRGYEQYF. The CDR3 nucleotides are TGTGCCAGCAGCCCTGGGAGGGGGTACGAGCAGTACTTC.

Turning to this clone: At the DNA level, this CDR3 is encoded by other sequences in the same sample as well. The chain couples TRBV5-4 to TRBJ2-1, with 8 bases matching TRBD2. Germline V gene lookup returns CDR1 SGHNT and CDR2 YYREEE (reference sequence). Trimming removed 4 bases from V and 4 bases from J; junction bases left unmatched: 7. The CDR3 runs 15 residues. The CDR3 protein is CASSPSGSSYNEQFF. The CDR3 DNA sequence: TGTGCCAGCAGCCCCAGCGGGAGTTCGTACAATGAGCAGTTCTTC.

The rearrangement links TRBV10-3 to TRBJ2-1; 11 bases match TRBD2. J lost 4 bases, V lost 6 bases, and 5 bases had no gene match. This CDR3 has 15 residues. The germline V gene has CDR1 ENHRY and CDR2 SYGVKD. The CDR3 DNA is TGTGCCATCAGGCCCGGGACTAGCGGATACAATGAGCAGTTCTTC. Its translation is CAIRPGTSGYNEQFF.

The chain recombines TRBV9 with TRBJ2-1; 7 nucleotides agree with TRBD2. Germline CDR1 SGDLS, CDR2 YYNGEE. V trimming: 0 bases; J trimming: 4 bases; junction bases outside the gene matches: 10. The CDR3 length is 17 residues. For the CDR3, the DNA is TGTGCCAGCAGCGTAGCACTAGCGCCCTTACCTTACAATGAGCAGTTCTTC. The encoded protein is CASSVALAPLPYNEQFF.

This CDR3 is CASSVDLAGGASNEQFF. CDR3 DNA sequence: TGTGCCAGCAGCGTAGATTTGGCGGGAGGGGCTAGCAATGAGCAGTTCTTC. This chain joins TRBV9 and TRBJ2-1, with 9 bases lining up with TRBD2. The CDR3 length is 17 residues. Unmatched junction bases numbered 10, after V lost 0 bases and J lost 6 bases. Germline V CDR1 and CDR2: SGDLS, YYNGEE.

This chain uses TRBV5-1 with TRBJ2-1, with D tentatively TRBD1 (5 bases). The CDR3 runs to 15 residues. Germline V gene lookup returns CDR1 SGHRS and CDR2 YFSETQ. Trimming took 4 bases from V and 3 from J, leaving 14 bases between them. The CDR3 coding sequence is TGCGCCAGCAGCGTGACAGATTTGGACTACAATGAGCAGTTCTTC. This encodes CASSVTDLDYNEQFF. The whole variable domain, filled in from reference TRBV5-1 and TRBJ2-1, reads KAGVTQTPRYLIKTRGQQVTLSCSPISGHRSVSWYQQTPGQGLQFLFEYFSETQRNKGNFPGRFSGRQFSNSRSEMNVSTLELGDSALYLCASSVTDLDYNEQFFGPGTRLTVL.

This clone has just a few counts. V gene TRBV5-4 combines with J gene TRBJ2-3, with D unclear. With 0 bases removed from V and 3 bases from J, the gap between germline ends came to 5 bases. Germline assignment: CDR1 SGHNT and CDR2 YYREEE (reference sequence). The CDR3 runs to 13 residues. The CDR3 DNA reads TGTGCCAGCAGCTTGGCGGCAACAGATACGCAGTATTTT. As protein: CASSLAATDTQYF.

This clone was picked up a small number of times. J is TRBJ2-5 and V is TRBV30; weak D call: TRBD1 (6 bases). Germline CDR1 GTSNPN, CDR2 SVGIG (reference sequence). This CDR3 spans 15 amino acids. The V end lost 1 base, the J end lost 6 bases, and 18 bases lay between the germline ends. Here the CDR3 reads CAWSEGETLGKTQYF. CDR3 in DNA: TGTGCCTGGAGTGAGGGGGAGACGCTAGGCAAGACCCAGTACTTC.

The sample holds many counts of this clone. The same CDR3 is also encoded by other DNA sequences in this sample. The rearrangement links TRBV28 to TRBJ2-1; D remains unclear. The germline CDR1 and CDR2 sequences are MDHEN and SYDVKM. Trimming stripped 3 bases from V and 4 bases from J, with 1 base between. The CDR3 length is 11 residues. CDR3: CASSFYNEQFF. The CDR3 coding sequence is TGTGCCAGCAGTTTTTACAATGAGCAGTTCTTC.

This clone was detected only a few times. V gene TRBV10-3 combines with J gene TRBJ2-5, with a tentative D call TRBD2 (5 bases). The CDR3 totals 13 residues. The V and J ends lost 7 bases and 5 bases respectively, with 14 bases between them. CDR1 and CDR2 from the germline V gene are ENHRY and SYGVKD. The DNA for the CDR3 is TGTGCCATCACCCCGCTCCCGGGGGAGACCCAGTACTTC. Residues: CAITPLPGETQYF.

The chain carries TRBV27 and TRBJ2-3; D not certain. V shed 2 bases and J shed 7 bases, with 13 bases lying between them. CDR3 length equals 14 residues. Germline V gene lookup returns CDR1 MNHEY and CDR2 SMNVEV (reference sequence). CDR3 coding DNA: TGTGCCAGCAGTTTAGAGAGGTTTCGAAATACGCAGTATTTT. This translates into CASSLERFRNTQYF.

This chain joins TRBV15 and TRBJ1-1, with 9 bases fitting TRBD1. The CDR3 extends over 15 amino acids. Trimming removed 3 bases from V and 5 bases from J; junction bases left unmatched: 7. Germline V lookup: CDR1 LNHNV, CDR2 YYDKDF (reference sequence). CDR3 loop: CATSRDRGERTEAFF. In DNA form, the CDR3 reads TGTGCCACCAGCAGGGACAGGGGAGAGAGGACTGAAGCTTTCTTT.

The chain carries TRBV9 and TRBJ2-7; 10 nucleotides agree with TRBD2. After removal of 0 bases from V and 4 bases from J, the junction contained 4 bases not matched to a gene. Germline V lookup: CDR1 SGDLS, CDR2 YYNGEE. The CDR3 is made up of 15 amino acids. The CDR3 DNA reads TGTGCCAGCAGCGTAGAGGGTAGCGGGAGGTACGAGCAGTACTTC. Its protein is CASSVEGSGRYEQYF.

This clone was picked up a small number of times. The chain carries TRBV30 and TRBJ1-6, with TRBD1 matching 8 bases. CDR3 length equals 14 residues. Germline V gives CDR1 GTSNPN, CDR2 SVGIG (reference sequence). V was clipped by 4 bases and J by 10 bases; unmatched bases: 9. The CDR3 bases are TGTGCCTGGACGGGCGACAGGGGCAGATCACCCCTCCACTTT. Protein: CAWTGDRGRSPLHF.

This sequence joins TRBV19 and TRBJ2-5; 7 bases map to TRBD2. Per the germline V gene, CDR1 is LNHDA and CDR2 is SQIVND (reference sequence). The CDR3 consists of 15 residues. V lost 5 bases to trimming and J lost 2 bases; unmatched junction nucleotides: 8. Written as DNA, the CDR3 is TGTGCCAGTAGTGCCCTGGGGAGGGGTCAAGAGACCCAGTACTTC. It yields the protein CASSALGRGQETQYF.